This is a list of T cell receptor beta chains from one sample in a study of blood T cells in healthy people across ages. Each CDR3 protein is one row after TCRdb ran MiXCR on the 5' RACE reads. The sample holds hundreds of thousands of distinct CDR3 sequences; roughly 30% are singletons and the top ten take 15% to 18%. Sequenced material: blood. All receptors come from a woman older than 75 in good health. The CDR3 runs from the conserved cysteine through the conserved F or W. Fields, in order: J gene, clone size, D gene, V gene, CDR3 protein. D genes are given only for firm matches. Clone sizes are given selectively: once, few, many, or a class where the clone is expanded.

TRBJ2-1,many,TRBD1,TRBV5-1,CASTRDRGTYNEQFF
TRBJ1-4,few,.,TRBV28,CASRMHGGTNEKRFF
TRBJ2-1,few,.,TRBV12-3/TRBV12-4,CASSPSRGLYNEQFF
TRBJ2-7,.,.,TRBV27,CASSLLGADSRLAKNIEYF
TRBJ1-1,many,.,TRBV7-3,CASSSSGGNGRTEAFF
.,once,TRBD2,TRBV7-2,CASSPRRSGGSQETQFF
TRBJ2-5,.,TRBD1,TRBV28,CASSYGQGAQETQYF
TRBJ2-7,.,.,TRBV20-1,CSARRQASSYEQYF
.,.,.,TRBV27,CASSFLAGFYEQYF
TRBJ2-5,few,.,TRBV20-1,CSARDGASQETQYF